The 13 T cell receptor beta chains listed next were all sequenced from one sample in a study of CD8+ T cells in alopecia areata. Documented treatment: oral pan-JAK inhibitor, 5-10 mg twice daily. Sequencing used cDNA as its template, made by extracting RNA and reverse transcribing it. The repertoire was sequenced with immunoSEQ multiplex PCR; TCRdb's copy has only in-frame clones and lacks some. The sample contains a few hundred thousand clones, roughly 44% of which appear only once. The specimen comprised CD4+ T cells sorted from blood, sampled at approximately week 39, from a patient treated with tofacitinib. These TCRs come from a human donor with alopecia areata.

The chain recombines TRBV9 with TRBJ2-5; D is perhaps TRBD2 (6 bases). The V end was cut by 3 bases, the J end by 2 bases, with 17 bases between. The CDR3 sequence is 16 residues long. Germline V gene data show CDR1 as SGDLS and CDR2 as YYNGEE. Written as DNA, the CDR3 is TGTGCCAGCAGCGGTACAAGGTCGGGGGAGCAAGAGACCCAGTACTTC. Translating gives CASSGTRSGEQETQYF.

Here the CDR3 reads CASSRRRGGTANTGELFF. Written as DNA, the CDR3 is TGTGCCAGCAGCCGACGTCGCGGCGGGACCGCGAACACCGGGGAGCTGTTTTTT. The chain combines TRBV14 with TRBJ2-2, with a tentative D call TRBD2 (6 bases). The CDR3 is 18 residues long. V was shortened by 4 bases and J by 0 bases, with 18 bases between the two germline ends. CDR1 SGHDN and CDR2 FVKESK come from the germline V gene.

DNA of the CDR3: TGTGCCTGGAGTACTGGTTCCGAGCAGTACTTC. This sequence encodes CAWSTGSEQYF. The V call is TRBV30, the J call TRBJ2-7; no definite D call. With 2 bases removed from V and 6 bases from J, the gap between germline ends came to 8 bases. In germline, CDR1 is GTSNPN, CDR2 SVGIG (reference sequence). The CDR3 runs to 11 residues.

The chain uses TRBV15 and TRBJ1-5, with D maybe TRBD1 (5 bases). The germline V and J ends were trimmed by 0 bases and 7 bases, with 13 bases remaining between them. Germline values: CDR1 LNHNV, CDR2 YYDKDF (reference sequence). The CDR3 is 15 amino acids. The CDR3 loop reads CATSRDSQRGQPQHF. The CDR3 DNA follows: TGTGCCACCAGCAGAGACTCCCAGCGGGGGCAGCCCCAGCATTTT.

V gene TRBV7-3 combines with J gene TRBJ2-7; 9 bases align to TRBD1. J was trimmed by 6 bases and V by 5 bases; bases with no gene match: 5. The germline V gene encodes CDR1 SGHTA and CDR2 FQGTGA. This CDR3 region has 13 residues. Here the CDR3 DNA reads TGTGCCAGCAGCGGGGACAGGGCGGGCGAGCAGTACTTC. Translating gives CASSGDRAGEQYF.

J is TRBJ1-5 and V is TRBV30; D ambiguous. Germline V lookup: CDR1 GTSNPN, CDR2 SVGIG (reference sequence). The CDR3 consists of 14 residues. V gave up 0 bases and J gave up 3 bases, with 9 bases separating them. DNA of the CDR3: TGTGCCTGGAGTGTACTCGGCACCAATCAGCCCCAGCATTTT. Translation: CAWSVLGTNQPQHF. The entire variable domain, with the rest obtained from reference TRBV30 and TRBJ1-5, is as follows: SQTIHQWPATLVQPVGSPLSLECTVEGTSNPNLYWYRQAAGRGLQLLFYSVGIGQISSEVPQNLSASRPQDRQFILSSKKLLLSDSGFYLCAWSVLGTNQPQHFGDGTRLSIL.

Comments on this clone: The sample carries other DNA sequences with the same CDR3. V usage is TRBV7-2 and J usage is TRBJ2-5; D is uncertain. V was trimmed by 4 bases and J by 4 bases, leaving 10 bases between them. Per germline, CDR1 SGHTA and CDR2 FQGNSA. CDR3 length: 13 amino acids. Here the CDR3 DNA reads TGTGCCAGCAGCTCCCTGGGCAGAGAGACCCAGTACTTC. Its protein product is CASSSLGRETQYF.

This clone was seen once. V and J are TRBV28 and TRBJ2-5; D is perhaps TRBD1 (6 bases). Per germline, CDR1 MDHEN and CDR2 SYDVKM. This CDR3 comprises 15 residues. V was trimmed by 6 bases and J by 5 bases, leaving 19 bases between them. The CDR3 reads CASRIQGPSGETQYF. CDR3 bases: TGTGCCAGCAGGATACAGGGACCCTCGGGGGAGACCCAGTACTTC. The variable domain in full, completed from reference TRBV28 and TRBJ2-5, reads DVKVTQSSRYLVKRTGEKVFLECVQDMDHENMFWYRQDPGLGLRLIYFSYDVKMKEKGDIPEGYSVSREKKERFSLILESASTNQTSMYLCASRIQGPSGETQYFGPGTRLLVL.

This clone was found once. The J gene is TRBJ1-1, the V gene TRBV6-5; 7 positions agree with TRBD1. Per germline, CDR1 MNHEY and CDR2 SVGAGI. CDR3 size: 13 residues. V dropped 8 bases and J dropped 4; count of bases not matched to a gene: 7. In DNA form, the CDR3 reads TGTGCCAGCCGGGACAGATACGGCACTGAAGCTTTCTTT. It codes for CASRDRYGTEAFF.

There are a few counts of this clone. J is TRBJ2-4 and V is TRBV7-9; a weak D match, TRBD2 (6 bases). This CDR3 spans 15 amino acids. V was pared by 5 bases and J by 6 bases, with 17 bases between. CDR1 and CDR2 (germline): SEHNR, FQNEAQ (reference sequence). This CDR3 is CASSPRASAGNIQYF. The CDR3 DNA reads TGTGCCAGCAGCCCGAGGGCTAGCGCCGGAAACATTCAGTACTTC.

The chain is built from TRBV29-1 and TRBJ1-5; D unresolved. The CDR3 has 13 amino acids. V was trimmed by 4 bases and J by 1 base, leaving 8 bases between them. CDR1 and CDR2 from the germline V gene are SQVTM and ANQGSEA. CDR3 residues: CSVALGSNQPQHF. Here the CDR3 DNA reads TGCAGCGTTGCATTAGGGAGCAATCAGCCCCAGCATTTT.

This chain links TRBV5-1 with TRBJ2-5, with 8 nucleotides matching TRBD1. Unmatched junction bases numbered 10, after V lost 4 bases and J lost 5 bases. CDR1 and CDR2 from the germline V gene are SGHRS and YFSETQ. The CDR3 is 15 amino acids. CDR3 sequence reads: CASSDGQGLVETQYF. CDR3 DNA: TGCGCCAGCAGCGACGGACAGGGATTAGTGGAGACCCAGTACTTC.

The chain has TRBV5-1 and TRBJ2-7; TRBD1 agrees at 9 bases. The CDR3 consists of 16 residues. CDR1 is SGHRS, CDR2 YFSETQ, per germline. Trimming took 4 bases from V and 2 from J; bases not matched to a gene: 10. Written as DNA, the CDR3 is TGCGCCAGCAGCCAGGATGGACAGGGGAGGACCTACGAGCAGTACTTC. Protein sequence: CASSQDGQGRTYEQYF.